This TCR beta chain was recovered during a study of blood T cell repertoires in COVID-19. Turning to the study itself: PBMCs, B-cell-depleted T cells, or T cells provided the cDNA or gDNA that made up the material.

The protocol was immunoSEQ multiplex PCR, while the TCRdb copy is restricted to in-frame clones and leaves out a portion. Among tens of thousands of clones listed, nearly 80% were seen once. The CDR3 loop spans 15 amino acids. In germline, CDR1 is LNHDA, CDR2 SQIVND (reference sequence). Trimming took 5 bases from V and 7 from J; bases not matched to a gene: 11. Sequencing input: peripheral blood. The chain is built from TRBV19 and TRBJ2-1; the match to TRBD2 covers 7 bases. The clonotype comes from a man between 70 and 80 years old with COVID-19, enrolled during active disease. The DNA for the CDR3 is TGTGCCAGTAGTTCCTATCCTCCGGGGGGAAATGAGCAGTTCTTC. Amino acid sequence: CASSSYPPGGNEQFF.